Shown below are 15 T cell receptor beta chains from a single sample sequenced in a study of blood T cell repertoires in COVID-19 (dated by TCRdb to 2019 to 2021). The method behind the library was the immunoSEQ multiplex PCR assay. What TCRdb holds here is the immuneACCESS table cut down to in-frame rearrangements. Part of the clones is not present; checked against another copy, under half of the missing clones reflect an unresolved V gene, and the others are unexplained. Here the sample has approximately 170,000 clones; 70% to 85% occur a single time. The ten largest clones take up approximately 3% of the sample. Sequencing was done on a sample of PBMCs or T cells enriched from blood (not recorded which). These receptors originate from a woman aged 30 to 39 who had recovered from COVID-19.

This clone turned up a few times. This CDR3 is CASSLGTSGAGELFF. The CDR3 DNA reads as TGCGCCAGCAGCTTGGGGACTAGCGGGGCCGGGGAGCTGTTTTTT. The V gene is TRBV5-1, the J gene TRBJ2-2, with 12 bases fitting TRBD2. V was pared by 0 bases and J by 6 bases, with 0 bases of the junction left unmatched. Germline CDR1 and CDR2: SGHRS and YFSETQ. The CDR3 covers 15 residues.

This clone was recorded many times. The chain joins TRBV6-5 to TRBJ1-6; D might be TRBD1 (5 bases). Germline values: CDR1 MNHEY, CDR2 SVGAGI. Trimming took 6 bases from V and 2 from J, leaving 8 bases between them. The CDR3 is 14 amino acids. CDR3 sequence (DNA): TGTGCCAGCAGGGCAGGGCCCTATAATTCACCCCTCCACTTT. Its protein product is CASRAGPYNSPLHF.

The chain recombines TRBV28 with TRBJ1-4; TRBD1 matches at 9 bases. V was clipped by 7 bases and J by 0 bases; unmatched bases: 3. This CDR3 has 15 amino acids. Looked up from germline, CDR1 is MDHEN and CDR2 is SYDVKM. The CDR3 is CASTDRGATNEKLFF. CDR3 coding DNA: TGTGCCAGCACGGACAGGGGCGCAACTAATGAAAAACTGTTTTTT.

The genes are TRBV7-9 and TRBJ1-3, with a weak D call TRBD1 (6 bases). The CDR3 runs 15 residues. V lost 6 bases and J lost 0, with 12 bases in between. Germline-derived CDR1 and CDR2 are SEHNR and FQNEAQ (reference sequence). DNA of the CDR3: TGTGCCAGCAGTTCAGGGGTGAGCTCTGGAAACACCATATATTTT. It translates to CASSSGVSSGNTIYF.

Of note for this clone: The same CDR3 can be traced to other DNA sequences in this sample. The chain has TRBV9 and TRBJ1-2; 10 positions agree with TRBD1. V trimming: 0 bases; J trimming: 7 bases; junction bases outside the gene matches: 3. CDR3 length: 14 amino acids. Germline CDR1 and CDR2: SGDLS and YYNGEE. This CDR3 is CASSVGDRGSGYTF. For the CDR3, the DNA is TGTGCCAGCAGCGTAGGGGACAGGGGCTCTGGCTACACCTTC.

The chain carries TRBV9 and TRBJ1-1, with D tentatively TRBD1 (6 bases). CDR3 length: 14 residues. Germline lookup yields CDR1 SGDLS and CDR2 YYNGEE. Trimming shortened V by 3 bases and J by 2 bases, and 11 bases separated the two germline ends. The CDR3 reads CASSEQQGNTEAFF. Here the CDR3 DNA reads TGTGCCAGCAGCGAACAACAGGGAAACACTGAAGCTTTCTTT.

Concerning this clone itself: The junction shows a germline mismatch at one end, possibly a read error. This chain connects TRBV27 to TRBJ1-2, with 7 positions matching TRBD1. Germline-derived CDR1 and CDR2 are MNHEY and SMNVEV (reference sequence). The CDR3 covers 14 residues. CDR3 region: CASTLRQGPFGYTF. CDR3 in DNA: TGTGCCAGCACTTTACGACAGGGCCCATTTGGCTACACCTTC.

This clone was found a few times. The chain joins TRBV5-6 to TRBJ2-5; 9 bases agree with TRBD1. J lost 3 bases, V lost 4 bases, and 7 bases had no gene match. This CDR3 contains 15 residues. From germline, CDR1 is SGHDT and CDR2 YYEEEE. CDR3: CASSKGTGLKETQYF. Written as DNA, the CDR3 is TGTGCCAGCAGCAAGGGGACAGGGCTAAAAGAGACCCAGTACTTC.

The chain joins TRBV6-5 to TRBJ1-6; D might be TRBD1 (6 bases). The V end was cut by 2 bases, the J end by 2 bases, with 7 bases between. The CDR3 loop spans 15 amino acids. Germline V CDR1 and CDR2: MNHEY, SVGAGI. In nucleotides, the CDR3 is TGTGCCAGCAGTTACGAGGGGGCCTATAATTCACCCCTCCACTTT. Protein product: CASSYEGAYNSPLHF.

The J gene is TRBJ1-6, the V gene TRBV5-1; 7 bases align to TRBD1. Per germline, CDR1 SGHRS and CDR2 YFSETQ. V shed 5 bases, J shed 5 bases, and the junction held 7 bases outside the gene matches. The CDR3 is 15 residues long. The DNA of the CDR3 is TGCGCCAGCAGTACGAAAGGACAGGATAATTCACCCCTCCACTTT. Translation gives CASSTKGQDNSPLHF.

The chain combines TRBV4-1 with TRBJ2-5; D perhaps matches TRBD1 (5 bases). The length of the CDR3 is 15 residues. The V end lost 4 bases, the J end lost 5 bases, and 17 bases lay between the germline ends. The germline CDR1 and CDR2 sequences are MGHRA and YSYEKL. CDR3 nucleotide sequence: TGCGCCAGCAGCCTTGGGCAGGGTACGGTGGAGACCCAGTACTTC. Protein product: CASSLGQGTVETQYF.

This chain connects TRBV11-2 to TRBJ2-3; 8 bases fit TRBD2. After removal of 5 bases from V and 3 bases from J, the junction contained 13 bases not matched to a gene. The germline V gene encodes CDR1 SGHAT and CDR2 FQNNGV. This CDR3 is built from 17 residues. CDR3 residues: CASSGSGGPELTDTQYF. The CDR3 nucleotides are TGTGCCAGCAGCGGGTCGGGGGGGCCTGAGTTGACAGATACGCAGTATTTT. The variable domain in full, with the rest retrieved from reference TRBV11-2 and TRBJ2-3, is EAGVAQSPRYKIIEKRQSVAFWCNPISGHATLYWYQQILGQGPKLLIQFQNNGVVDDSQLPKDRFSAERLKGVDSTLKIQPAKLEDSAVYLCASSGSGGPELTDTQYFGPGTRLTVL.

The CDR3 loop reads CASGRDWANTQYF. CDR3 sequence (DNA): TGTGCCAGCGGTAGGGACTGGGCCAACACCCAGTACTTC. The chain links TRBV2 to TRBJ2-5; TRBD2 is a possible D gene (6 bases). V was cut by 8 bases and J by 8 bases, with 18 bases left in between. This CDR3 spans 13 amino acids. Germline V gene data show CDR1 as SNHLY and CDR2 as FYNNEI. Filled out from reference TRBV2 and TRBJ2-5, the complete variable domain reads EPEVTQTPSHQVTQMGQEVILRCVPISNHLYFYWYRQILGQKVEFLVSFYNNEISEKSEIFDDQFSVERPDGSNFTLKIRSTKLEDSAMYFCASGRDWANTQYFGPGTRLLVL.

The chain links TRBV29-1 to TRBJ1-2, with 9 bases aligning to TRBD1. There are 11 residues in the CDR3. The germline gives CDR1 SQVTM, CDR2 ANQGSEA. The J segment lost 8 bases and the V segment lost 5 bases, leaving 3 bases of the junction unmatched. CDR3 nucleotide sequence: TGCAGCGTTAGGACAGGGGTAGGCTACACCTTC. Residues: CSVRTGVGYTF.

This chain links TRBV2 with TRBJ2-1, with 10 positions matching TRBD1. Unmatched junction bases numbered 6, after V lost 7 bases and J lost 9 bases. CDR1 and CDR2 from the germline V gene are SNHLY and FYNNEI. The CDR3 has 13 residues. The CDR3 region has the DNA TGTGCCAGCAAAGGGACAGGGGAGTCTGAGCAGTTCTTC. Translation: CASKGTGESEQFF. The full variable domain, rest sourced from reference TRBV2 and TRBJ2-1, is EPEVTQTPSHQVTQMGQEVILRCVPISNHLYFYWYRQILGQKVEFLVSFYNNEISEKSEIFDDQFSVERPDGSNFTLKIRSTKLEDSAMYFCASKGTGESEQFFGPGTRLTVL.